This is a list of T cell receptor beta chains from one sample in a study of blood T cell repertoires in COVID-19. Only in-frame clones appear in the TCRdb table, and some are missing; sequencing was by immunoSEQ multiplex PCR. The table shows fewer than 65,000 clones, with 85% to 90% occurring only once. The sequenced material came from peripheral blood. These TCRs come from a woman aged 55-70 years with COVID-19, enrolled during active disease. Each CDR3 is given with its conserved first and last residue. D genes are given only for firm matches. The size entry is marked missing in some rows and otherwise reads once, few, many or a size class.

V gene	D gene	J gene	clone size	CDR3 DNA	CDR3 protein
TRBV19	TRBD1	TRBJ2-2	.	TGTGCCAGTACCCCGACAGGGGGCGCGTACACCGGGGAGCTGTTTTTT	CASTPTGGAYTGELFF
TRBV7-8	TRBD1	TRBJ2-7	.	TGTGCCAGCAGCCCTGCCGGGACAGGGCTCTACGAGCAGTACTTC	CASSPAGTGLYEQYF
TRBV21-1	.	TRBJ1-1	.	TGTGCCAGCAGTTTACACCCTAGCCCCGAAGATGCTTTCTTT	CASSLHPSPEDAFF
TRBV28	.	TRBJ1-2	.	TGTGCCAGCAGTCGTGGACTGCTCTATGGCTACACCTTC	CASSRGLLYGYTF
TRBV11-2	TRBD1	TRBJ1-2	.	TGTGCCAGCAGCTTAGGCCCCCGGACAGGAGCTTTTAGTGTGTCTGGCTACACCTTC	CASSLGPRTGAFSVSGYTF
TRBV5-4	.	TRBJ1-1	.	TGTGCCAGCAGCTATCACAGTATGAACACTGAAGCTTTCTTT	CASSYHSMNTEAFF
TRBV5-6	TRBD2	TRBJ2-3	.	TGTGCCAGCAGCTTCGTCGACGCGGGAGCAGATACGCAGTATTTT	CASSFVDAGADTQYF
TRBV24-1	.	TRBJ2-1	.	TGTGCCACCAGTGATTCGAACAGGGGACTAGTATCCGCCTACAATGAGCAGTTCTTC	CATSDSNRGLVSAYNEQFF
TRBV24-1	.	TRBJ2-7	.	TGTGCCACCAGTGATTCTACTAGCCCCGTTGAGCAGTACTTC	CATSDSTSPVEQYF
TRBV12-3/TRBV12-4	.	TRBJ2-7	.	TGTGCCAGCAGTTTTGGCAGGGCCCCCGAGCAGTACTTC	CASSFGRAPEQYF
TRBV11-2	TRBD1	TRBJ1-2	.	TGTGCCAGCAGCCCACAGGGGGCCGGACGAAACTATGGCTACACCTTC	CASSPQGAGRNYGYTF
TRBV2	TRBD1	TRBJ2-7	.	TGTGCCAGCAGGCTTCACAGGGGACCCTTCTACGAGCAGTACTTC	CASRLHRGPFYEQYF
TRBV10-3	.	TRBJ1-5	.	TGTGCCATCAGTGAGTCGGCGGGCCCTCAGCCCCAGCCCCAGCATTTT	CAISESAGPQPQPQHF
TRBV11-3	.	TRBJ1-6	.	TGTGCCAGCAGCTCTTACCAGGGGATTTCACCCCTCCACTTT	CASSSYQGISPLHF
TRBV19	TRBD2	TRBJ2-1	.	TGTGCCAGTAGTAAGGGACTAGCGGGAGTTAGTGAGCAGTTCTTC	CASSKGLAGVSEQFF
TRBV4-1	TRBD2	TRBJ2-7	.	TGCGCCAGCAGCCCCCAAGCGGGAGGCGGAAATGTATACGAGCAGTACTTC	CASSPQAGGGNVYEQYF
TRBV7-2	TRBD1	TRBJ1-1	.	TGTGCCAGCAGCAGGACAGGGATGAACACTGAAGCTTTCTTT	CASSRTGMNTEAFF
TRBV10-1	.	TRBJ1-1	.	TGCGCCAGCAGTGAGATTAGGGGAGGCACTGAAGCTTTCTTT	CASSEIRGGTEAFF
TRBV19	.	TRBJ1-4	.	TGTGCCAGTAGTATGGCCGGGAAGCTCGTTATTGAAAAACTGTTTTTT	CASSMAGKLVIEKLFF
TRBV28	TRBD1	TRBJ1-4	once	TGTGCCAGCAGCCAACAGGGGTCGACTAATGAAAAACTGTTTTTT	CASSQQGSTNEKLFF
TRBV19	TRBD2	TRBJ2-2	.	TGTGCCAGTAGTAGGGGGAGGGGAGGGATGAACACCGGGGAGCTGTTTTTT	CASSRGRGGMNTGELFF
TRBV4-3	.	TRBJ2-2	.	TGCGCCAGCAGCCCCGTAGACAGTGCTGGGGAGCTGTTTTTT	CASSPVDSAGELFF
TRBV20-1	.	TRBJ2-7	.	TGCAGTGCTAGATTAGGAGGCGAGCAGTACTTC	CSARLGGEQYF
TRBV2	.	TRBJ2-5	.	TGTGCCAGCACCGGACAGTTACAAGAGACCCAGTACTTC	CASTGQLQETQYF
TRBV18	.	TRBJ1-1	.	TGTGCCAGCTCACCAACAGCCACTGAAGCTTTCTTT	CASSPTATEAFF
TRBV11-2	.	TRBJ1-5	.	TGTGCCAGCAGCTTATCCAGGGGTGACAATCAGCCCCAGCATTTT	CASSLSRGDNQPQHF